The clone carrying this TCR beta chain was seen at least ten times. As yet, its antigen is unknown. The record originates from a study of tumor and adjacent non-tumor tissue in lung cancer. Overall study: Patients comprised some eleven adenocarcinoma, 2 squamous cell carcinoma and 1 small cell lung cancer. The patients, around 11 men and roughly 5 women, were about 30 to 85 with stage I to III disease. Each sample yielded about 4.17 million productive TCRbeta reads on average. Study results and limitations: Tumor tissue had significantly higher TCR diversity than normal lung.

Three rounds of nested PCR, following a modified ARM-PCR protocol, produced the TCRbeta library. Using its own MiXCR run on the multiplex PCR reads, TCRdb lists one record per CDR3 protein. The table records around 50,000 distinct CDR3 sequences, around 59% of them present only once. This sample's RNA came from whole unsorted tissue. More than 3 cm separated this lung sample from the edge of the tumor. The germline gives CDR1 DFQATT, CDR2 SNEGSKA (reference sequence). J was trimmed by 2 bases and V by 3 bases; bases with no gene match: 9. The CDR3 extends over 15 amino acids. The sample comprised distant non-tumor lung tissue. The clonotype was recovered from a woman in her 70s with non-small cell lung cancer. The J gene is TRBJ2-7, the V gene TRBV20-1; 8 bases match TRBD2. The CDR3 reads CSASPSGSIAYEQYF. The CDR3 coding sequence is TGCAGTGCTAGTCCAAGCGGGAGCATAGCCTACGAGCAGTACTTC.